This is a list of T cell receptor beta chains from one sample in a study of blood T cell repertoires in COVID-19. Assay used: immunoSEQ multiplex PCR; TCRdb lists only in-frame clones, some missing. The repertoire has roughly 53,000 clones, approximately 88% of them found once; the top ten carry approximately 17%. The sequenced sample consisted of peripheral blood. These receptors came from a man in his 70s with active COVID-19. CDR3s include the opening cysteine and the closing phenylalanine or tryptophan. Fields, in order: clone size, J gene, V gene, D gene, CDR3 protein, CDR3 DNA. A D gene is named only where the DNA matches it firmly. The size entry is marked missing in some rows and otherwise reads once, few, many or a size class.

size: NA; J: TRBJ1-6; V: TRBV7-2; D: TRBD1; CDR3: CASSPRTGGSGYNSPLHF; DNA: TGTGCCAGCAGCCCGAGGACAGGGGGCAGTGGCTATAATTCACCCCTCCACTTT
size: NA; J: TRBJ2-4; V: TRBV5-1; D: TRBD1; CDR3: CASRQGQGAGNIQYF; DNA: TGCGCCAGCAGGCAGGGACAGGGGGCGGGAAACATTCAGTACTTC
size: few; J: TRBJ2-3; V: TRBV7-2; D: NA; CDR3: CASSLNNFFQYF; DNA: TGTGCCAGCAGCTTAAACAATTTTTTTCAGTATTTT
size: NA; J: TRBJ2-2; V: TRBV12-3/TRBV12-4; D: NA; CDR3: CASSLIGSGELFF; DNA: TGTGCCAGCAGTTTAATCGGGTCCGGGGAGCTGTTTTTT
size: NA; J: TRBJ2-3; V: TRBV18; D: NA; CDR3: CASSPSYVTDTQYF; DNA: TGTGCCAGCTCACCGTCTTATGTCACAGATACGCAGTATTTT
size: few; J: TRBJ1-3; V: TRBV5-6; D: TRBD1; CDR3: CASSGTGRVGNTIYF; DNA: TGTGCCAGCAGCGGGACAGGGAGGGTTGGAAACACCATATATTTT
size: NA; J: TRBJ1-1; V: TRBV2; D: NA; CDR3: CASSELGRGTEAFF; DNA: TGTGCCAGCAGTGAATTGGGTCGGGGCACTGAAGCTTTCTTT
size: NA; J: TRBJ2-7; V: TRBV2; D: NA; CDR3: CASSGQLASEQYF; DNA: TGTGCCAGCAGCGGACAGCTTGCCAGCGAGCAGTACTTC
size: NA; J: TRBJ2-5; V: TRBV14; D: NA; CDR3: CASSQRLTVQETQYF; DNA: TGTGCCAGCAGCCAGAGACTAACAGTTCAAGAGACCCAGTACTTC
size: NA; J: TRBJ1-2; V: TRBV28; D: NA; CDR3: CASTNHREGVYGYTF; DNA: TGTGCCAGCACTAACCACAGGGAGGGGGTCTATGGCTACACCTTC